A single sample gave rise to the 32 T cell receptor beta chains below, sequenced in a study of monozygotic twins with inflammatory bowel disease. Reanalyzing the 5' RACE reads, TCRdb keeps one entry per CDR3 protein, without DNA. The sample includes some 190,000 distinct CDR3 sequences. The sample taken for sequencing was blood. Receptors originate from a human donor with ulcerative colitis or Crohn's disease, or a healthy co-twin of an affected twin (not recorded which).

J is TRBJ2-7 and V is TRBV7-9. This CDR3 comprises 15 residues. Per the germline V gene, CDR1 is SEHNR and CDR2 is FQNEAQ (reference sequence). CDR3 sequence reads: CASSLSMGSSYEQYF.

The V call is TRBV10-3, the J call TRBJ2-7; TCRdb selects TRBD1, and the lack of DNA leaves this call unchecked. The CDR3 has 15 residues. Germline CDR1 is ENHRY and CDR2 is SYGVKD. CDR3 protein: CAISQTLTDPYEQYF.

This sequence joins TRBV20-1 and TRBJ1-3; lacking DNA, the TRBD1 call made by TCRdb goes unchecked. The CDR3 is 15 residues long. Germline CDR1 reads DFQATT; CDR2 reads SNEGSKA (reference sequence). CDR3: CSARRTVSSGNTTYF.

V usage is TRBV28 and J usage is TRBJ2-7; the D gene TCRdb calls, TRBD1, cannot be checked with no DNA. CDR3 size: 15 residues. Germline V gene data show CDR1 as MDHEN and CDR2 as SYDVKM. CDR3 in amino acids: CASSLYGTENYEQYF. Combining the CDR3 with reference TRBV28 and TRBJ2-7 gives the whole variable domain DVKVTQSSRYLVKRTGEKVFLECVQDMDHENMFWYRQDPGLGLRLIYFSYDVKMKEKGDIPEGYSVSREKKERFSLILESASTNQTSMYLCASSLYGTENYEQYFGPGTRLTVT.

The chain has TRBV10-3 and TRBJ2-6; TCRdb designates TRBD2, a call that cannot be tested without DNA. Germline CDR1 reads ENHRY; CDR2 reads SYGVKD. The CDR3 covers 18 residues. CDR3 protein: CAISGWTGLIPGANVLTF.

This chain uses TRBV7-9 with TRBJ2-2. Germline CDR1 is SEHNR and CDR2 is FQNEAQ (reference sequence). CDR3 length: 14 amino acids. The chain's CDR3 is CASSFPSSPGELFF.

The chain links TRBV7-9 to TRBJ1-1. Germline CDR1 SEHNR, CDR2 FQNEAQ (reference sequence). This CDR3 region has 12 residues. The CDR3 spells CASSLEAAEAFF. The entire variable domain, with the rest obtained from reference TRBV7-9 and TRBJ1-1, is as follows: DTGVSQNPRHKITKRGQNVTFRCDPISEHNRLYWYRQTLGQGPEFLTYFQNEAQLEKSRLLSDRFSAERPKGSFSTLEIQRTEQGDSAMYLCASSLEAAEAFFGQGTRLTVV.

V usage is TRBV5-1 and J usage is TRBJ2-7; the D gene TCRdb calls, TRBD2, cannot be checked with no DNA. The CDR3 is 16 residues long. CDR1 and CDR2 from the germline V gene are SGHRS and YFSETQ. CDR3 sequence: CASSLDGTSASYEQYF.

The chain uses TRBV5-1 and TRBJ2-5; lacking DNA, the TRBD1 call made by TCRdb goes unchecked. The CDR3 runs 14 residues. CDR1 SGHRS and CDR2 YFSETQ come from the germline V gene. This chain's CDR3 is CASSGGQGAETQYF.

This chain joins TRBV7-9 and TRBJ1-5; with no DNA, the TCRdb D assignment of TRBD1 cannot be verified. Germline V gene sequence: CDR1 SEHNR, CDR2 FQNEAQ (reference sequence). This CDR3 has 16 residues. CDR3 sequence reads: CARYYRQAYSNQPQHF. The full variable domain, with the rest looked up from reference TRBV7-9 and TRBJ1-5, is DTGVSQNPRHKITKRGQNVTFRCDPISEHNRLYWYRQTLGQGPEFLTYFQNEAQLEKSRLLSDRFSAERPKGSFSTLEIQRTEQGDSAMYLCARYYRQAYSNQPQHFGDGTRLSIL.

The chain couples TRBV20-1 to TRBJ1-3. The CDR3 is 14 amino acids. CDR1 DFQATT and CDR2 SNEGSKA come from the germline V gene (reference sequence). The CDR3 region is CSASDRPLGNTIYF.

This CDR3 reads CASSVQTGTPKDRQYF. This chain connects TRBV7-2 to TRBJ2-4; the D call of TRBD1 rests on TCRdb alone, since no DNA is present to check it. Looked up from germline, CDR1 is SGHTA and CDR2 is FQGNSA. This CDR3 has 16 residues.

The chain joins TRBV6-1 to TRBJ1-5; TCRdb selects TRBD1, and the lack of DNA leaves this call unchecked. The CDR3 loop spans 14 amino acids. Germline CDR1 reads MNHNS; CDR2 reads SASEGT. The CDR3 sequence is CASSEVRGHLAQHF.

The chain carries TRBV6-1 and TRBJ1-6. The V gene's germline CDR1 is MNHNS and CDR2 SASEGT. This CDR3 spans 13 amino acids. CDR3 protein: CASSEYQNSPLHF.

This chain connects TRBV7-2 to TRBJ2-7. The V gene's germline CDR1 is SGHTA and CDR2 FQGNSA. The CDR3 contains 14 residues. CDR3 amino acids: CASSLVGFAYEQYF. Combining the CDR3 with reference TRBV7-2 and TRBJ2-7 gives the whole variable domain GAGVSQSPSNKVTEKGKDVELRCDPISGHTALYWYRQSLGQGLEFLIYFQGNSAPDKSGLPSDRFSAERTGGSVSTLTIQRTQQEDSAVYLCASSLVGFAYEQYFGPGTRLTVT.

The rearrangement links TRBV30 to TRBJ1-1; the TCRdb D gene call, TRBD1, has no DNA to confirm it. CDR1 and CDR2 from the germline V gene are GTSNPN and SVGIG (reference sequence). This CDR3 has 15 amino acids. The chain's CDR3 is CACLTGERMNTEAFF.

The CDR3 protein is CASSQEGGEQYF. This rearrangement joins TRBV4-2 to TRBJ2-7; TCRdb picks TRBD1, but there is no DNA to check that call. CDR1 and CDR2 from the germline V gene are LGHNA and YNFKEQ. This CDR3 region has 12 residues.

This chain links TRBV29-1 with TRBJ2-2. Per germline, CDR1 SQVTM and CDR2 ANQGSEA. The CDR3 covers 13 residues. CDR3 protein: CSVEGSFTGELFF.

The genes are TRBV4-2 and TRBJ2-1; TCRdb's D gene call, TRBD2, goes unchecked for lack of DNA. The CDR3 sequence is 13 residues long. CDR1 and CDR2 from the germline V gene are LGHNA and YNFKEQ. The CDR3: CASSRSGSGVRFF.

The chain couples TRBV12-3 or TRBV12-4 to TRBJ1-1; the TCRdb D gene call, TRBD1, has no DNA to confirm it. The CDR3 covers 14 residues. The CDR3 reads CASSLAPGSAEAFF.

J is TRBJ1-4 and V is TRBV7-4; TCRdb names TRBD1, which stays unverified in the absence of DNA. This CDR3 has 15 residues. Germline CDR1 reads SGHVT; CDR2 reads SQSDAQ. CDR3 region: CASSFPDRGREKLFF.

The rearrangement uses TRBV27 and TRBJ2-7; the TRBD1 assignment by TCRdb is unverifiable without DNA. The V gene's germline CDR1 is MNHEY and CDR2 SMNVEV (reference sequence). This CDR3 contains 14 residues. Here the CDR3 reads CASSPQGTTYEQYF.

The chain combines TRBV6-5 with TRBJ1-1. Germline CDR1 is MNHEY and CDR2 is SVGAGI. CDR3 length: 13 residues. The CDR3 here is CASKNRGSTEAFF.

The gene calls are TRBV14 and TRBJ2-3; TCRdb returns TRBD2, unconfirmable since there is no DNA. Germline CDR1 and CDR2: SGHDN and FVKESK. CDR3 length equals 16 residues. The CDR3 sequence is CASSQGAGGRTDTQYF.

The gene calls are TRBV27 and TRBJ2-5; lacking DNA, the TRBD2 call made by TCRdb goes unchecked. The germline CDR1 and CDR2 sequences are MNHEY and SMNVEV (reference sequence). This CDR3 is 14 amino acids long. The CDR3 loop is CASSLSPRGETQYF.

J is TRBJ2-2 and V is TRBV5-1; TCRdb lists TRBD1, though no DNA is available to test this call. CDR3 length equals 16 residues. CDR1 SGHRS and CDR2 YFSETQ come from the germline V gene. Here the CDR3 reads CASSSSGTRITGELFF.

V and J are TRBV30 and TRBJ1-4; the D call of TRBD1 rests on TCRdb alone, since no DNA is present to check it. The CDR3 extends over 15 amino acids. CDR1 and CDR2 from the germline V gene are GTSNPN and SVGIG (reference sequence). Here the CDR3 reads CAWSVPGDRGGKLFF. Filled out from reference TRBV30 and TRBJ1-4, the complete variable domain reads SQTIHQWPATLVQPVGSPLSLECTVEGTSNPNLYWYRQAAGRGLQLLFYSVGIGQISSEVPQNLSASRPQDRQFILSSKKLLLSDSGFYLCAWSVPGDRGGKLFFGSGTQLSVL.

The chain joins TRBV9 to TRBJ2-1. CDR3 size: 15 residues. Germline V gene sequence: CDR1 SGDLS, CDR2 YYNGEE. CDR3 residues: CASSASQSSYNEQFF.

This chain connects TRBV7-2 to TRBJ2-1; TCRdb proposes TRBD2, but this gene call is untestable without DNA. Germline CDR1 SGHTA, CDR2 FQGNSA. The CDR3 has 16 amino acids. The CDR3 sequence: CASSIGASGFYNEQFF.

This chain connects TRBV25-1 to TRBJ2-3; with no DNA, the TCRdb D assignment of TRBD1 cannot be verified. The CDR3 covers 17 residues. CDR1 and CDR2 (germline): MGHDK, SYGVNS. The CDR3 reads CASSEDKTGQSTDTQYF.

This chain uses TRBV3-1 with TRBJ2-2; the D call from TCRdb, TRBD1, cannot be confirmed without DNA. This CDR3 region has 16 residues. Germline loops: CDR1 LGHDT, CDR2 YNNKEL (reference sequence). The CDR3: CASSPLSGGHTGELFF.

J is TRBJ1-4 and V is TRBV12-3 or TRBV12-4; TCRdb returns TRBD1, unconfirmable since there is no DNA. The CDR3 is 13 residues long. Here the CDR3 reads CATKTGGDEKLFF.